Listed below are T cell receptor beta chains from one sample, sequenced in a study of T cell clones after liver transplantation. Profiling relied on immunoSEQ multiplex PCR, and the TCRdb table lists in-frame clones only, not all of them. Here the sample spans about 78,000 clones, roughly 80% being singletons. The sequencing here drew on CD4+ T cells from blood, taken before liver transplant. These receptors came from a human donor who received a liver transplant. Each CDR3 is given with its conserved first and last residue. Fields, in order: D gene, J gene, V gene, clone size, CDR3 DNA, CDR3 protein. D genes are given only for firm matches. Clone size is stated in some rows and not others, as once, few, many or a class when expanded.

d_gene: .
j_gene: TRBJ2-2
v_gene: TRBV28
abundance: few
CDR3nt: TGTGCCAGCGCGGGCACCGGGGAGCTGTTTTTT
CDR3aa: CASAGTGELFF

d_gene: TRBD2
j_gene: TRBJ2-7
v_gene: TRBV25-1
abundance: .
CDR3nt: TGTGCCAGCAGGGGGACTAGCGGTTCCTACGAGCAGTACTTC
CDR3aa: CASRGTSGSYEQYF

d_gene: TRBD1
j_gene: TRBJ1-5
v_gene: TRBV2
abundance: .
CDR3nt: TGTGCCAGCGGCGGGACAGGGGGCGTTCAGCCCCAGCATTTT
CDR3aa: CASGGTGGVQPQHF

d_gene: .
j_gene: TRBJ2-6
v_gene: TRBV6-1
abundance: few
CDR3nt: TGTGCCGGGGGTAGGGGGTCCGCTGGGGCCAACGTCCTGACTTTC
CDR3aa: CAGGRGSAGANVLTF

d_gene: .
j_gene: TRBJ2-1
v_gene: TRBV19
abundance: .
CDR3nt: TGTGCCACAAGACAGAGTGTAAATGAGCAGTTCTTC
CDR3aa: CATRQSVNEQFF

d_gene: .
j_gene: TRBJ2-3
v_gene: TRBV19
abundance: .
CDR3nt: TGTGCCAGTACCTTGCGGGGCTACACAGATACGCAGTATTTT
CDR3aa: CASTLRGYTDTQYF

d_gene: TRBD1
j_gene: TRBJ2-7
v_gene: TRBV11-2
abundance: many
CDR3nt: TGTGCCAGCAGACCCCTAAGGGACAGATCCTACGAGCAGTACTTC
CDR3aa: CASRPLRDRSYEQYF

d_gene: .
j_gene: TRBJ1-1
v_gene: TRBV29-1
abundance: .
CDR3nt: TGCAGCGTTGACCCGGGCGGAGCTTTCTTT
CDR3aa: CSVDPGGAFF

d_gene: .
j_gene: TRBJ2-5
v_gene: TRBV19
abundance: .
CDR3nt: TGTGCCAGTAGGGGGACGAGGGAGACCCAGTACTTC
CDR3aa: CASRGTRETQYF

d_gene: .
j_gene: TRBJ1-1
v_gene: TRBV6-5
abundance: .
CDR3nt: TGTGCCAGCAGTTGGGGTCAGGCAGGGCGCACTGAAGCTTTCTTT
CDR3aa: CASSWGQAGRTEAFF

d_gene: .
j_gene: TRBJ2-5
v_gene: TRBV28
abundance: .
CDR3nt: TGTGCCAGCAGTTTCCCAGTGGGCGGGGAAGAGACCCAGTACTTC
CDR3aa: CASSFPVGGEETQYF

d_gene: .
j_gene: TRBJ1-3
v_gene: TRBV9
abundance: .
CDR3nt: TGTGCCAGCAGCGTAGGAGGGGGGGTCGTCGGAAACACCATATATTTT
CDR3aa: CASSVGGGVVGNTIYF

d_gene: .
j_gene: TRBJ2-1
v_gene: TRBV5-1
abundance: .
CDR3nt: TGCGCCAGCAGCTTGGTGGGTGAGCAGTTCTTC
CDR3aa: CASSLVGEQFF

d_gene: .
j_gene: TRBJ2-7
v_gene: TRBV5-1
abundance: once
CDR3nt: TGCGCCAGCAGCTTGGGGCTAGAGGGTAACGAGCAGTACTTC
CDR3aa: CASSLGLEGNEQYF

d_gene: TRBD2
j_gene: TRBJ2-3
v_gene: TRBV19
abundance: few
CDR3nt: TGTGCCAGTAGTACACCGGGACTAGGAGGCCTAGATACGCAGTATTTT
CDR3aa: CASSTPGLGGLDTQYF

d_gene: .
j_gene: TRBJ2-5
v_gene: TRBV28
abundance: .
CDR3nt: TGTGCCAGCAGTTTTCTCGAGCTCGGGGAGGAGACCCAGTACTTC
CDR3aa: CASSFLELGEETQYF

d_gene: .
j_gene: TRBJ1-5
v_gene: TRBV21-1
abundance: .
CDR3nt: TGTGCCAGCAGCAACGGGCCAGGTCTCAATCAGCCCCAGCATTTT
CDR3aa: CASSNGPGLNQPQHF

d_gene: .
j_gene: TRBJ1-1
v_gene: TRBV4-3
abundance: .
CDR3nt: TGCGCCAGCAGCCACGGACAGCAGACTGAAGCTTTCTTT
CDR3aa: CASSHGQQTEAFF

d_gene: TRBD1
j_gene: TRBJ2-7
v_gene: TRBV5-1
abundance: .
CDR3nt: TGCGCCAGCAGCTCACCGGGACAGTCGTTGTACGAGCAGTACTTC
CDR3aa: CASSSPGQSLYEQYF

d_gene: .
j_gene: TRBJ2-7
v_gene: TRBV6-1
abundance: .
CDR3nt: TGTGCCAGCAGTGAGTCTGGGAGGCCGCCACCGTACTTC
CDR3aa: CASSESGRPPPYF

d_gene: TRBD2
j_gene: TRBJ2-1
v_gene: TRBV10-2
abundance: .
CDR3nt: TGCGCCAGCAAGGGAGGGAGTGAGCAGTTCTTC
CDR3aa: CASKGGSEQFF

d_gene: .
j_gene: TRBJ2-7
v_gene: TRBV2
abundance: few
CDR3nt: TGTGCCAGCTCTTCGTACGAGCAGTACTTC
CDR3aa: CASSSYEQYF

d_gene: .
j_gene: TRBJ1-1
v_gene: TRBV4-3
abundance: .
CDR3nt: TGCGCCAGCAGCCTCGGAGGCTGGAACACTGAAGCTTTCTTT
CDR3aa: CASSLGGWNTEAFF

d_gene: TRBD1
j_gene: TRBJ1-5
v_gene: TRBV18
abundance: .
CDR3nt: TGTGCCAGCTCATCCGGTACAGGGGGGGATCAGCCCCAGCATTTT
CDR3aa: CASSSGTGGDQPQHF

d_gene: TRBD2
j_gene: TRBJ2-3
v_gene: TRBV5-1
abundance: .
CDR3nt: TGCGCCAGCGACCCGGGGGGTGTACCGGCAGATACGCAGTATTTT
CDR3aa: CASDPGGVPADTQYF

d_gene: .
j_gene: TRBJ1-4
v_gene: TRBV7-8
abundance: .
CDR3nt: TGTGCCAGCAGCTCCCGGGGGGGGTTCTTTCAAAAACTGTTTTTT
CDR3aa: CASSSRGGFFQKLFF

d_gene: .
j_gene: TRBJ2-1
v_gene: TRBV7-9
abundance: .
CDR3nt: TGTGCCAGCAGCCCCCTGTTGGAGGGCATATACAATGAGCAGTTCTTC
CDR3aa: CASSPLLEGIYNEQFF

d_gene: TRBD1
j_gene: TRBJ1-2
v_gene: TRBV28
abundance: few
CDR3nt: TGTGCCAGCAGTCCCACGGGACAGGGGTCCTATGGCTACACCTTC
CDR3aa: CASSPTGQGSYGYTF

d_gene: TRBD1
j_gene: TRBJ2-5
v_gene: TRBV6-5
abundance: .
CDR3nt: TGTGCCAGCAGCCTACAGGGGGCGCCGGTAGAGACCCAGTACTTC
CDR3aa: CASSLQGAPVETQYF

d_gene: .
j_gene: TRBJ2-5
v_gene: TRBV6-5
abundance: .
CDR3nt: TGTGCCAGCAGTTACGCTCAGGGGACCCTAGAGACCCAGTACTTC
CDR3aa: CASSYAQGTLETQYF

d_gene: .
j_gene: TRBJ1-1
v_gene: TRBV7-9
abundance: once
CDR3nt: TGTGCCAGCACCCCGCCAGGGGTTAAGGAGTACACTGAAGCTTTCTTT
CDR3aa: CASTPPGVKEYTEAFF

d_gene: .
j_gene: TRBJ1-4
v_gene: TRBV20-1
abundance: .
CDR3nt: TGCAGTGCTAGCCGAAATGAAAAACTGTTTTTT
CDR3aa: CSASRNEKLFF

d_gene: .
j_gene: TRBJ2-7
v_gene: TRBV11-3
abundance: .
CDR3nt: TGTGCCAGCAGCTTAGATGGACAGATCCTAAGCGAGCAGTACTTC
CDR3aa: CASSLDGQILSEQYF

d_gene: .
j_gene: TRBJ2-3
v_gene: TRBV5-1
abundance: .
CDR3nt: TGCGCCAGCAGCTCTACAGGAGGAAGCACAGATACGCAGTATTTT
CDR3aa: CASSSTGGSTDTQYF

d_gene: .
j_gene: TRBJ1-1
v_gene: TRBV2
abundance: .
CDR3nt: TGTGCCAGCGAGCAGACAGAGCCTAGGAACACTGAAGCTTTCTTT
CDR3aa: CASEQTEPRNTEAFF

d_gene: .
j_gene: TRBJ2-3
v_gene: TRBV11-2
abundance: .
CDR3nt: TGTGCCAGCAGCCCCATCTTCGGGGACACAGATACGCAGTATTTT
CDR3aa: CASSPIFGDTDTQYF

d_gene: .
j_gene: TRBJ2-1
v_gene: TRBV9
abundance: .
CDR3nt: TGTGCCAGCAGCGTAGTGGGCAGCAATGAGCAGTTCTTC
CDR3aa: CASSVVGSNEQFF

d_gene: .
j_gene: TRBJ1-1
v_gene: TRBV19
abundance: few
CDR3nt: TGTGCCAGTATGCGCCTGAACACTGAAGCTTTCTTT
CDR3aa: CASMRLNTEAFF

d_gene: .
j_gene: TRBJ2-6
v_gene: TRBV6-1
abundance: .
CDR3nt: TGTGCCAGCAGTGAGAGGAAATCTGGGGCCAACGTCCTGACTTTC
CDR3aa: CASSERKSGANVLTF

d_gene: .
j_gene: TRBJ1-4
v_gene: TRBV25-1
abundance: once
CDR3nt: TGTGCCAGCAGTGCTCTTAATCCCCGCAGGGCCAACGAAAAACTGTTTTTT
CDR3aa: CASSALNPRRANEKLFF

d_gene: .
j_gene: TRBJ1-3
v_gene: TRBV6-5
abundance: .
CDR3nt: TGTGCCAGCAGTCGAGACAGGTTCCCTGGAAACACCATATATTTT
CDR3aa: CASSRDRFPGNTIYF

d_gene: .
j_gene: TRBJ1-5
v_gene: TRBV28
abundance: .
CDR3nt: TGTGCCAGCAGGCGGACAGAAAATCAGCCCCAGCATTTT
CDR3aa: CASRRTENQPQHF

d_gene: .
j_gene: TRBJ2-7
v_gene: TRBV7-2
abundance: .
CDR3nt: TGTGCCAGCACCAACCGCCTAGCGCCCAGCTCCTACGAGCAGTACTTC
CDR3aa: CASTNRLAPSSYEQYF

d_gene: TRBD1
j_gene: TRBJ2-3
v_gene: TRBV19
abundance: .
CDR3nt: TGTGCCAGTAGAAAAGAAGGGACAGGGTGGGCAGATACGCAGTATTTT
CDR3aa: CASRKEGTGWADTQYF

d_gene: TRBD1
j_gene: TRBJ1-2
v_gene: TRBV27
abundance: .
CDR3nt: TGTGCCAGCAGGGACAGGGGTCCATCTAACTATGGCTACACCTTC
CDR3aa: CASRDRGPSNYGYTF